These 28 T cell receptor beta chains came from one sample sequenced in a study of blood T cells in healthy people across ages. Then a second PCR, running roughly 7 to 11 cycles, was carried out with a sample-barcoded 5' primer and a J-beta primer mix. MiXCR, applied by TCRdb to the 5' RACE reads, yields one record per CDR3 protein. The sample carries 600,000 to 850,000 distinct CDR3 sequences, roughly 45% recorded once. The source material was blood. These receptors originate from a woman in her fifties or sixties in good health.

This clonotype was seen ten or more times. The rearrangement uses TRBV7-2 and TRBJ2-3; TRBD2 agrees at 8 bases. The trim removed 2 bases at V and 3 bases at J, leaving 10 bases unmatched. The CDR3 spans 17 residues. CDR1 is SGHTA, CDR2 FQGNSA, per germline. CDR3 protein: CASSLSPGGFKTDTQYF. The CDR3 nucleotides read TGTGCCAGCAGCTTATCTCCGGGGGGGTTTAAGACAGATACGCAGTATTTT.

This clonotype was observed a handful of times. In DNA form, the CDR3 reads TGTGCCAGCAGCTTAACCACCGGATGTGGCTACACCTTC. Translated, it gives CASSLTTGCGYTF. The chain is built from TRBV7-9 and TRBJ1-2, with no clear D. Germline V gene sequence: CDR1 SEHNR, CDR2 FQNEAQ (reference sequence). The CDR3 length is 13 residues. The V and J ends lost 2 bases and 7 bases respectively, with 11 bases between them.

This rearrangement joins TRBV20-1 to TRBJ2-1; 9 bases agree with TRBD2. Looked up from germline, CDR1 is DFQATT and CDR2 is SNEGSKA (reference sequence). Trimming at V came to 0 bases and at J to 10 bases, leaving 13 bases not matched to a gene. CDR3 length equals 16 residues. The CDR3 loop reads CSARDSTSGLQGEQFF. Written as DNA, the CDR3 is TGCAGTGCTAGAGATTCGACTAGCGGACTACAAGGGGAGCAGTTCTTC.

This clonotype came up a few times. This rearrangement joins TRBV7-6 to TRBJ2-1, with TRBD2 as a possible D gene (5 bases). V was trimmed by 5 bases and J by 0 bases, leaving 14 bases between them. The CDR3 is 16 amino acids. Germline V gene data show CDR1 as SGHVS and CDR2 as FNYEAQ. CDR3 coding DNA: TGTGCCAGCAGCCCCAACAGCGGTAGCTCCTACAATGAGCAGTTCTTC. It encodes CASSPNSGSSYNEQFF.

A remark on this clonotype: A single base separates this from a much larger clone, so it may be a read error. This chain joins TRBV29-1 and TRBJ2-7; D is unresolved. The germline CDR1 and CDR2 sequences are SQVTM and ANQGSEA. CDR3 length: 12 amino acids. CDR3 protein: CSVGARRDEQCF. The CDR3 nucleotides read TGCAGCGTTGGTGCTAGACGAGATGAGCAGTGCTTC.

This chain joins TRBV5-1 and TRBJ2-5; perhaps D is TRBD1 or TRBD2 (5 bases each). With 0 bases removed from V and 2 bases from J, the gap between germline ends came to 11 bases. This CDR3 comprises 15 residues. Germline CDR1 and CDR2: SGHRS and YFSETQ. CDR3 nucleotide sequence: TGCGCCAGCAGCTTGGTGGGACCGTCTCAAGAGACCCAGTACTTC. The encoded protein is CASSLVGPSQETQYF. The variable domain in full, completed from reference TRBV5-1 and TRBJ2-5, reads KAGVTQTPRYLIKTRGQQVTLSCSPISGHRSVSWYQQTPGQGLQFLFEYFSETQRNKGNFPGRFSGRQFSNSRSEMNVSTLELGDSALYLCASSLVGPSQETQYFGPGTRLLVL.

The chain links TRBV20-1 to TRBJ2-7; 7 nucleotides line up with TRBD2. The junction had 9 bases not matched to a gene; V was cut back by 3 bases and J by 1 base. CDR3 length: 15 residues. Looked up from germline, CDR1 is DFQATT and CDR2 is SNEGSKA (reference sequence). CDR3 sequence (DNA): TGCAGTGCTAGTAATGGGGGGGATAGTTCCTACGAGCAGTACTTC. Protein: CSASNGGDSSYEQYF.

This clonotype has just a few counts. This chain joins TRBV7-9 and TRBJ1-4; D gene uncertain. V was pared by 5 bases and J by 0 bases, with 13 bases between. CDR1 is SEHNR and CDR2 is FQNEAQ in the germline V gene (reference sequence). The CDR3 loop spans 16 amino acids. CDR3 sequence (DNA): TGTGCCAGCAGCCCCGTTTTTTTTGCAACTAATGAAAAACTGTTTTTT. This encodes CASSPVFFATNEKLFF.

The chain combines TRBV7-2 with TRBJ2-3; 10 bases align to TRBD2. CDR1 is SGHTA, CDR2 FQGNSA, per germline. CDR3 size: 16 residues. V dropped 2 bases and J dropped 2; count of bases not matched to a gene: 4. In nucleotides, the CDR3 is TGTGCCAGCAGCTTACAAGGACTAGCGGACACAGATACGCAGTATTTT. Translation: CASSLQGLADTDTQYF.

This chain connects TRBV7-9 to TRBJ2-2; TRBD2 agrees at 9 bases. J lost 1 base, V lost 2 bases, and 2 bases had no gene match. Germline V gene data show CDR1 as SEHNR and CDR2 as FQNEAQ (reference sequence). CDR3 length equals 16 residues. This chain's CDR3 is CASSLPSGMNTGELFF. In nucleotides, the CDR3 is TGTGCCAGCAGCTTACCTAGCGGGATGAACACCGGGGAGCTGTTTTTT.

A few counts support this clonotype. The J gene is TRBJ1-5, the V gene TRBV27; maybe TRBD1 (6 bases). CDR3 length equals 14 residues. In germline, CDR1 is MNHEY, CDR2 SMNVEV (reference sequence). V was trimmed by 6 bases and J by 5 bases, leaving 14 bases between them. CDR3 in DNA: TGTGCCAGCAGCCCCATTGGGGGCCATCAGCCCCAGCATTTT. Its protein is CASSPIGGHQPQHF.

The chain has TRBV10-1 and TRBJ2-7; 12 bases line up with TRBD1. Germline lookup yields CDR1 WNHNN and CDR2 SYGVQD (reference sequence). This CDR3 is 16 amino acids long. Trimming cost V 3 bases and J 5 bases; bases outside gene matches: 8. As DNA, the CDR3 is TGCGCCAGCAGTGAATGGGGACAGGGGGCGAGGAACGAGCAGTACTTC. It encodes CASSEWGQGARNEQYF.

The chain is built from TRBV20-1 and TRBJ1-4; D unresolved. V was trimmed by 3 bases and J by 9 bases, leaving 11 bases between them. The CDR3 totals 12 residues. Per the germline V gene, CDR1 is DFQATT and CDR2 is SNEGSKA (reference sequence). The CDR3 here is CSARDSGKKLFF. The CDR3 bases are TGCAGTGCTAGGGACTCCGGAAAAAAACTGTTTTTT.

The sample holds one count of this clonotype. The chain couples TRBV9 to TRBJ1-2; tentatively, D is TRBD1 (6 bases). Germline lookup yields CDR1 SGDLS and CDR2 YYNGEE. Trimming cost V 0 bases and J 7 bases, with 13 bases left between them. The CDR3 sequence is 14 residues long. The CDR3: CASSVDRVESGYTF. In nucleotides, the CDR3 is TGTGCCAGCAGCGTAGACAGGGTCGAGAGTGGCTACACCTTC. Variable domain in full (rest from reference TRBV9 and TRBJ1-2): DSGVTQTPKHLITATGQRVTLRCSPRSGDLSVYWYQQSLDQGLQFLIQYYNGEERAKGNILERFSAQQFPDLHSELNLSSLELGDSALYFCASSVDRVESGYTFGSGTRLTVV.

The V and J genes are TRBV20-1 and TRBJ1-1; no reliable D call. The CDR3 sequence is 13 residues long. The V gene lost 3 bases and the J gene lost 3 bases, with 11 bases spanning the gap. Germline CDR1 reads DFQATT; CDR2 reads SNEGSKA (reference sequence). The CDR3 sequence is CSASDTDDTEAFF. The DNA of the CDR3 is TGCAGTGCTAGTGACACTGACGACACTGAAGCTTTCTTT.

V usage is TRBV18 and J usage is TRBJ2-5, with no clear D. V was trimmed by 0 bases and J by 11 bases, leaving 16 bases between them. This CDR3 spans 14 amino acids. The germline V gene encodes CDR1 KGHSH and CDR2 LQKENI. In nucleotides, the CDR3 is TGTGCCAGCTCACCACCGGGCGCCCCCTACGGGCAGTACTTC. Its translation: CASSPPGAPYGQYF.

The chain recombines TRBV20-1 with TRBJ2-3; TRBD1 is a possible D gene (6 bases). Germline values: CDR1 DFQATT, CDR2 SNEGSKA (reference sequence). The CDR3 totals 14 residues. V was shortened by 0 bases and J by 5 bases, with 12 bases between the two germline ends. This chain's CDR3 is CSAREVQGEDTQYF. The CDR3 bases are TGCAGTGCTAGAGAGGTACAGGGAGAAGATACGCAGTATTTT.

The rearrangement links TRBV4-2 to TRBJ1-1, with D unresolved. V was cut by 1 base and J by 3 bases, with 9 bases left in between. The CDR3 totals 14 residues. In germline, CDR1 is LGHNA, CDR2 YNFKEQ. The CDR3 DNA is TGTGCCAGCAGCCAAGGTTCCAGATACACTGAAGCTTTCTTT. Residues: CASSQGSRYTEAFF.

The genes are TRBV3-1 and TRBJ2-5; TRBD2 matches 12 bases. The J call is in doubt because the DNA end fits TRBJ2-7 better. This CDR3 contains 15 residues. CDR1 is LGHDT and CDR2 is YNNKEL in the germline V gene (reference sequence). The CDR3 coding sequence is TGTGCCAGCAGCCGACTAGCGGGGGCATACAACGAGCAGTACTTC. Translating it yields CASSRLAGAYNEQYF.

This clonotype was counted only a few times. The CDR3 reads CSVEDLFPTDTQYF. In DNA form, the CDR3 reads TGCAGCGTTGAAGACCTATTCCCCACAGATACGCAGTATTTT. The V call is TRBV29-1, the J call TRBJ2-3; the D is unclear. The germline V gene encodes CDR1 SQVTM and CDR2 ANQGSEA. Trimming left V 0 bases short and J 2 bases short, with 9 bases between. CDR3 length equals 14 residues.

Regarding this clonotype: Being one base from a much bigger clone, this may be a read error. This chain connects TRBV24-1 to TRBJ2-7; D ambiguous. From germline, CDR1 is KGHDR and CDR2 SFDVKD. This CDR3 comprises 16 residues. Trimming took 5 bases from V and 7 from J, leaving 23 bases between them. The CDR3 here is CATSAGWNTETDEQYF. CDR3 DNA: TGTGCCACCAGTGCGGGTTGGAACACCGAAACCGATGAGCAGTACTTC.

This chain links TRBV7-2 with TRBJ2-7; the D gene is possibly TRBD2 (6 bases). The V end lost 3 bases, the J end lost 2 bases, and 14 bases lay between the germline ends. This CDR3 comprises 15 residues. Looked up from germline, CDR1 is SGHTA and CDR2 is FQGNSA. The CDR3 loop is CASSFGGEGAYEQYF. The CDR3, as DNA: TGTGCCAGCAGCTTTGGCGGGGAAGGGGCCTACGAGCAGTACTTC.

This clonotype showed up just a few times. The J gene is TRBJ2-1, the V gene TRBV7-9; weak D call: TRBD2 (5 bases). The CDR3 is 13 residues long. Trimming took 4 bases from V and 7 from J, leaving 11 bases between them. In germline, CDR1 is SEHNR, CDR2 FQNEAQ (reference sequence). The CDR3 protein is CASSSLIANEQFF. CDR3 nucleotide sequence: TGTGCCAGCAGCTCCTTGATAGCGAATGAGCAGTTCTTC.

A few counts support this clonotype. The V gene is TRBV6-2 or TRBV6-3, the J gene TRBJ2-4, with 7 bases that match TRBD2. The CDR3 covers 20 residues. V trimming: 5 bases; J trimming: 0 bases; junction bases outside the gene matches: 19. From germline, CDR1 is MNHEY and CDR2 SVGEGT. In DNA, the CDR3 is TGTGCCAGCAGTACCCAGCCAGCGCCTAGCGGTGTCCTAGCCAAAAACATTCAGTACTTC. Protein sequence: CASSTQPAPSGVLAKNIQYF.

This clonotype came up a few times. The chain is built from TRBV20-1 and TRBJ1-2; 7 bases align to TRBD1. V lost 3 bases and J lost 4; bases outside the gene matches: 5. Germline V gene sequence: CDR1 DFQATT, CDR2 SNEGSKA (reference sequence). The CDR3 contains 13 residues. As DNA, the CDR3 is TGCAGTGCTAGTTCCGGGACAGCCTATGGCTACACCTTC. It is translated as CSASSGTAYGYTF.

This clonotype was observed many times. CDR3 region: CSADPSGRAEQFF. CDR3 in DNA: TGCAGTGCTGACCCTAGCGGGAGGGCGGAACAGTTCTTC. The chain combines TRBV20-1 with TRBJ2-1, with 12 bases matching TRBD2. The trim removed 5 bases at V and 13 bases at J, leaving 9 bases unmatched. The CDR3 has 13 amino acids. CDR1 is DFQATT, CDR2 SNEGSKA, per germline (reference sequence).

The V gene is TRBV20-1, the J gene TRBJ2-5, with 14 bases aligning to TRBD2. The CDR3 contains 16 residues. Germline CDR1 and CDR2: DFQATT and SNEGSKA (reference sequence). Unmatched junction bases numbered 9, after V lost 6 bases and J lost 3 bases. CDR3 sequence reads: CSASGTSGRLEETQYF. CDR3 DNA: TGCAGTGCCTCCGGGACTAGCGGGAGACTGGAAGAGACCCAGTACTTC.

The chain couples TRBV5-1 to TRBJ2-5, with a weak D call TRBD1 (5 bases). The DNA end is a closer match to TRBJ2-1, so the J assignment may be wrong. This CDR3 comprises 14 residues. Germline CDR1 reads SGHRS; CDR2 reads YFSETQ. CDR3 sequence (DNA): TGCGCCAGCAGCTTGGTGACAGTTCAAGAGACCCAGTTCTTC. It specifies CASSLVTVQETQFF.